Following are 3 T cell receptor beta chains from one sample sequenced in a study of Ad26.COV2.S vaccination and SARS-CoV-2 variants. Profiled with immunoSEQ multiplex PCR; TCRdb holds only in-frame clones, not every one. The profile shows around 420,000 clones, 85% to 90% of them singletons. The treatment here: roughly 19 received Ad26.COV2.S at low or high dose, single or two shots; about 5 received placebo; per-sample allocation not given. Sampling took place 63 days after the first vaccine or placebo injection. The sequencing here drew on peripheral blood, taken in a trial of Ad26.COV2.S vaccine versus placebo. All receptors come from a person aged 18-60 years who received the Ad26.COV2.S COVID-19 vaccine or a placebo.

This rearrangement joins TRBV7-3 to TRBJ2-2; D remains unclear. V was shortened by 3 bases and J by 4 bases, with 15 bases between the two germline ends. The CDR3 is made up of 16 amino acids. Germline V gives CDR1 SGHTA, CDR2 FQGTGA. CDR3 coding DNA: TGTGCCAGCAGCTTGAAAGGACCGGTTGGCACCGGGGAGCTGTTTTTT. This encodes CASSLKGPVGTGELFF.

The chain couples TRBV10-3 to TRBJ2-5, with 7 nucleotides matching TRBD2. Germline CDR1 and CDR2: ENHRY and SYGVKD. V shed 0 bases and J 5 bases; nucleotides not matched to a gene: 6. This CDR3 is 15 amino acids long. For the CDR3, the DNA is TGTGCCATCAGTGAGTCGAGCGGGATCAGGGAGACCCAGTACTTC. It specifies CAISESSGIRETQYF.

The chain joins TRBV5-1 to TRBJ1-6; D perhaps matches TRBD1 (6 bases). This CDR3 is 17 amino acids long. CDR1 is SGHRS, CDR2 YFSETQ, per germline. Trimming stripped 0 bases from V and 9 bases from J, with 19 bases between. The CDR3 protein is CASSLALGQGRVSPLHF. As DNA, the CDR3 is TGCGCCAGCAGCTTGGCCTTAGGGCAGGGGCGAGTTTCACCCCTCCACTTT.